This TCR beta chain comes out of a study of beta chain features in type 1 diabetes. Whole-study context: Sorted cells from all samples, numbering roughly 100,000,000, were examined.

Turning to this clone: Its antigen is unidentified.

Reverse transcription of all isolated RNA meant that expressed TCRB transcripts were sequenced. The protocol was immunoSEQ multiplex PCR, while the TCRdb copy is restricted to in-frame clones and leaves out a portion. This table has 150,000 to 200,000 clones, about 63% appearing once. Study-wide findings and caveats: Junctions at VDJ sites from type 1 diabetes patients had fewer insertions and more deletions. The study found that naive, central memory and Treg TCRB repertoires appeared more similar in patients than in healthy donors. Across all four CD4+ subsets, people with type 1 diabetes showed modestly shorter TCRB CDR3s.

Every participating donor gave one draw, a heparinised blood sample averaging about 100 mL. Trimming shortened V by 0 bases and J by 1 base, and 7 bases separated the two germline ends. Germline CDR1 GTSNPN, CDR2 SVGIG (reference sequence). This CDR3 is 14 amino acids long. This clonotype originated in a man aged 25 to 40 with type 1 diabetes. The sample taken for sequencing was naive CD4+ T cells from blood. This chain uses TRBV30 with TRBJ1-5; D unresolved. The CDR3 DNA is TGTGCCTGGAGTGTGGAGAACAGCAATCAGCCCCAGCATTTT. It specifies CAWSVENSNQPQHF.